This T cell receptor (beta chain) was obtained from a study of control samples from healthy donors and cancer patients. This clone showed up just a few times. J gave up 0 bases and V 4 bases, and 10 bases lay outside the gene matches. The CDR3 is 18 residues long. The germline V gene has CDR1 SGHVS and CDR2 FNYEAQ. Clones were sequenced by immunoSEQ multiplex PCR, and TCRdb holds only the in-frame ones, with some missing. The repertoire holds 130,000 or so clones, with 70% to 90% as singletons. The V call is TRBV7-6, the J call TRBJ2-2; TRBD1 aligns across 8 bases. The TCR was taken from a man between 45 and 60 years old in good health. The sequenced sample consisted of blood. This CDR3 reads CASSSYRDRKTNTGELFF. The CDR3 nucleotides read TGTGCCAGCAGCTCGTACCGGGACAGGAAGACGAACACCGGGGAGCTGTTTTTT.